This TCR beta chain was observed in a study of T cell responses to AZD1222 COVID-19 vaccine. General study results and limits: Repertoire sampling happened only post peak T cell response. Among AZD1222 vaccinees, only five to seven were seropositive at baseline.

This clone turned up a few times. What it binds is unknown. V was cut by 2 bases and J by 3 bases, with 7 bases left in between. The CDR3 has 14 residues. Germline V gene lookup returns CDR1 SGHAT and CDR2 FQNNGV. TCRdb's table, derived via immunoSEQ multiplex PCR, lists solely in-frame clones and lacks some. There are about 150,000 clones in the sample; roughly nine tenths occur only once, and roughly 1.3% lies in the top ten. The TCR sequence derives from an adult who received the AZD1222 COVID-19 vaccine. The rearrangement links TRBV11-2 to TRBJ1-4; D uncertain. The specimen comprised peripheral blood, sampled 28 days after the second AZD1222 dose. The CDR3 DNA follows: TGTGCCAGCAGCTTAACCATCGCTAATGAAAAACTGTTTTTT. This gives the protein CASSLTIANEKLFF.